The source of this T cell receptor (beta chain) is a study of blood T cell repertoires in COVID-19. Study context: Samples representing acute and convalescent COVID-19 were sourced from the United States, Italy and Spain. Sample material is recorded as cDNA or gDNA derived from T cells, B-cell-depleted T cells, or PBMCs.

The CDR3 is 13 amino acids. Trimming stripped 0 bases from V and 2 bases from J, with 5 bases between. Germline values: CDR1 SGHRS, CDR2 YFSETQ. How the authors handled the data: Estimates of nucleated cell counts were drawn from the amplification of reference gene primers. Profiled with immunoSEQ multiplex PCR; TCRdb holds only in-frame clones, not every one. V and J calls and clone size are given by that table; D and trimming were obtained from the DNA. The sample includes under 300,000 clones, around 80% of them seen just once. A note on this clone: The sample has other DNA sequences that encode this CDR3 too.

Sample: peripheral blood. The clonotype originates from a middle-aged man who had recovered from COVID-19. The chain has TRBV5-1 and TRBJ1-1; the D is unclear. The CDR3 protein is CASSLDTNTEAFF. DNA of the CDR3: TGCGCCAGCAGCTTGGACACCAACACTGAAGCTTTCTTT.